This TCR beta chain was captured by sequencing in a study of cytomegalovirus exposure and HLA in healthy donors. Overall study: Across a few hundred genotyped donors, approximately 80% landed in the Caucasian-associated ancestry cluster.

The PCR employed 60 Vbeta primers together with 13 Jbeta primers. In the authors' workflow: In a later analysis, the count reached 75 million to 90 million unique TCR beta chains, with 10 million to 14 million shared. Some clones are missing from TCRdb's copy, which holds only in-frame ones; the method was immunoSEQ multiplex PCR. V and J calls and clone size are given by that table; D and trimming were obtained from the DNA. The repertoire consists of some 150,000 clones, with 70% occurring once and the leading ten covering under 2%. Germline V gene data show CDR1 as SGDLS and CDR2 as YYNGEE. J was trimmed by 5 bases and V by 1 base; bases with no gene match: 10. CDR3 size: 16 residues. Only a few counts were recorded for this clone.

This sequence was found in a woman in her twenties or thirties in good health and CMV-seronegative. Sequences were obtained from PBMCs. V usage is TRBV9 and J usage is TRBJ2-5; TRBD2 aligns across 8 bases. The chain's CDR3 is CASSVLSGGPDETQYF. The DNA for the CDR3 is TGTGCCAGCAGCGTATTGTCGGGAGGGCCTGATGAGACCCAGTACTTC.